The T cell receptor beta chain described here comes from a study of T cell responses to AZD1222 COVID-19 vaccine. Study information: Second-dose timings of about 4 or about 12 weeks were pooled.

Ten or more counts support this clone. As yet, its antigen is unknown. Study-wide results and limits: Only a handful of AZD1222 recipients, about six in all, had baseline seropositivity. Vaccine-associated CD4 TCRs ranged over spike, dominating at 160-218 and 743-854. Clonal diversity may have been underestimated in mostly white British donors.

Sequenced by immunoSEQ multiplex PCR; TCRdb stores in-frame clones only, minus some. The table includes about 160,000 clones, 88% detected once. Germline CDR1 MDHEN, CDR2 SYDVKM. Germline trimming cut 4 bases from V and 4 bases from J; bases unmatched to any gene: 6. The length of the CDR3 is 15 residues. The source is an adult in good health. The rearrangement joins TRBV28 to TRBJ1-5; TRBD1 aligns across 8 bases. Sequencing was performed on peripheral blood, taken on day 0 of AZD1222 vaccination. The CDR3 reads CASSSSRDRNQPQHF. In DNA, the CDR3 is TGTGCCAGCAGTTCTTCCCGGGACAGGAATCAGCCCCAGCATTTT.